This TCR beta chain was recovered during a study of early T cells in non-severe SARS-CoV-2 infection. Background on the study: Whole-blood bulk RNA, unsorted, was sequenced, and chains were unpaired.

The CDR3 runs to 17 residues. Trimming removed 1 base from V and 0 bases from J, with 13 bases in between. Looked up from germline, CDR1 is LGHNA and CDR2 is YNFKEQ. With regard to this clonotype: Its antigen is undetermined.

Study-wide results and limits: Anti-spike CD8 responses were favored by VDJdb matching, which missed private and CD4 specificities.

Attachment of unique molecular identifiers was made to individual cDNA molecules. Via MiXCR, TCRdb re-called the 5' RACE reads, giving one row per CDR3 protein. The sample contains about 54,000 distinct CDR3 sequences, roughly 8% of which appear only once. The gene calls are TRBV4-2 and TRBJ2-4, with unresolved D. Here the sequenced sample was whole blood, taken at baseline. The receptor comes from an adult who was a healthcare worker with PCR-confirmed SARS-CoV-2 infection or an uninfected control (not recorded which). In nucleotides, the CDR3 is TGTGCCAGCAGCCAAGGTCACAGCAGCTTAGCCAAAAACATTCAGTACTTC. This translates into CASSQGHSSLAKNIQYF.